These 30 T cell receptor beta chains were all obtained from the same sample, sequenced in a study of cytomegalovirus exposure and HLA in healthy donors. 13 Jbeta primers and 60 Vbeta primers were used for the PCR. Method: immunoSEQ multiplex PCR; TCRdb's copy keeps in-frame clones and lacks some. The table lists more than 85,000 clones, around 85% of them singletons, with about 1.7% in the top ten. Specimen: PBMCs. These receptors were taken from a man aged 35-49 years in good health and CMV-seronegative.

The rearrangement joins TRBV21-1 to TRBJ2-7; the D call TRBD1 from the table was never checked on the DNA. TRBV21-1 is termed a pseudogene. CDR3 length equals 15 residues. CDR3 in amino acids: CASSRRQGTENEQYF. The CDR3 DNA reads as TGTGCCAGCTCCCGTAGACAGGGTACTGAAAACGAGCAGTACTTC.

V and J are TRBV6-1 and TRBJ2-3, with TRBD1 identical over 7 bases. The CDR3 length is 17 residues. With 3 bases clipped from V and 1 base from J, the junction kept 10 bases outside the gene matches. CDR1 and CDR2 (germline): MNHNS, SASEGT. CDR3 loop: CASSDREQGIGTDTQYF. The CDR3 nucleotides are TGTGCCAGCAGTGATCGTGAACAGGGGATTGGCACAGATACGCAGTATTTT.

The rearrangement joins TRBV7-2 to TRBJ1-3; TRBD1 matches 8 bases. The CDR3 loop spans 16 amino acids. V shed 6 bases, J shed 4 bases, and the junction held 11 bases outside the gene matches. Germline loops: CDR1 SGHTA, CDR2 FQGNSA. The CDR3 sequence is CASSPTLQGAGNTIYF. For the CDR3, the DNA is TGTGCCAGCAGTCCCACGCTTCAGGGGGCAGGAAACACCATATATTTT.

This clone was seen a single time. The V gene is TRBV29-1, the J gene TRBJ1-1; 9 bases fit TRBD1. The CDR3 is made up of 14 amino acids. V dropped 5 bases and J dropped 10; count of bases not matched to a gene: 14. Germline V gives CDR1 SQVTM, CDR2 ANQGSEA. In DNA form, the CDR3 reads TGCAGCGTTAAGGCTCTGGGACAGGGCGAATCAGCTTTCTTT. Translating it yields CSVKALGQGESAFF.

V usage is TRBV5-4 and J usage is TRBJ2-5; 10 bases are a match to TRBD2. J was trimmed by 5 bases and V by 4 bases; bases with no gene match: 8. Germline V gene sequence: CDR1 SGHNT, CDR2 YYREEE (reference sequence). The CDR3 covers 15 residues. CDR3 loop: CASSRASGGDETQYF. CDR3 DNA sequence: TGTGCCAGCAGCCGGGCTAGCGGGGGCGATGAGACCCAGTACTTC. Complete variable domain (other parts from reference TRBV5-4 and TRBJ2-5): ETGVTQSPTHLIKTRGQQVTLRCSSQSGHNTVSWYQQALGQGPQFIFQYYREEENGRGNFPPRFSGLQFPNYSSELNVNALELDDSALYLCASSRASGGDETQYFGPGTRLLVL.

The chain is built from TRBV29-1 and TRBJ2-5; a weak D match, TRBD1 (5 bases). V dropped 7 bases and J dropped 4 bases, with 16 bases sitting between them. Germline V lookup: CDR1 SQVTM, CDR2 ANQGSEA. The CDR3 is 13 residues long. The CDR3 is CSAKGVVRETQYF. The DNA of the CDR3 is TGCAGCGCCAAAGGGGTGGTTAGAGAGACCCAGTACTTC.

The rearrangement joins TRBV28 to TRBJ1-5, with 9 bases identical to TRBD1. CDR3 length equals 15 residues. Germline-derived CDR1 and CDR2 are MDHEN and SYDVKM. V trimming: 2 bases; J trimming: 4 bases; junction bases outside the gene matches: 3. CDR3: CASSLGTGRNQPQHF. In nucleotides, the CDR3 is TGTGCCAGCAGTTTAGGGACAGGGCGTAATCAGCCCCAGCATTTT.

The V and J genes are TRBV5-1 and TRBJ2-5, with 11 bases aligning to TRBD2. CDR1 SGHRS and CDR2 YFSETQ come from the germline V gene. The V segment lost 0 bases and the J segment 5 bases; nucleotides outside the gene matches: 12. The CDR3 spans 18 residues. The CDR3 protein is CASSLAGSSGGAWETQYF. The CDR3 DNA reads TGCGCCAGCAGCTTGGCCGGTAGTAGCGGGGGGGCGTGGGAGACCCAGTACTTC. The complete variable domain, with remaining parts taken from reference TRBV5-1 and TRBJ2-5, reads KAGVTQTPRYLIKTRGQQVTLSCSPISGHRSVSWYQQTPGQGLQFLFEYFSETQRNKGNFPGRFSGRQFSNSRSEMNVSTLELGDSALYLCASSLAGSSGGAWETQYFGPGTRLLVL.

The table lists this clone with a count of one. DNA of the CDR3: TGCAGCGTTTTCATCTCCTACGAGCAGTACTTC. Amino acids: CSVFISYEQYF. This rearrangement joins TRBV29-1 to TRBJ2-7; no reliable D call. Germline-derived CDR1 and CDR2 are SQVTM and ANQGSEA. Trimming cost V 5 bases and J 0 bases, with 5 bases left between them. CDR3 size: 11 residues.

The chain joins TRBV27 to TRBJ2-7, with 8 bases lining up with TRBD1. Germline values: CDR1 MNHEY, CDR2 SMNVEV (reference sequence). This CDR3 has 15 amino acids. The V and J ends lost 3 bases and 4 bases, in that order; junction bases with no gene match: 8. The CDR3 region is CASSFGAGGRYEQYF. The DNA for the CDR3 is TGTGCCAGCAGTTTTGGGGCAGGGGGCAGGTACGAGCAGTACTTC.

CDR3 amino acids: CASSVVGDRNGYTF. The CDR3 DNA reads TGTGCCAGCAGCGTAGTAGGGGACAGAAATGGCTACACCTTC. The chain links TRBV9 to TRBJ1-2; TRBD1 matches at 7 bases. The CDR3 length is 14 residues. The J segment lost 6 bases and the V segment lost 0 bases, leaving 5 bases of the junction unmatched. CDR1 SGDLS and CDR2 YYNGEE come from the germline V gene.

The chain is built from TRBV6-1 and TRBJ1-5; the match to TRBD1 covers 8 bases. The CDR3 consists of 16 residues. The V segment lost 0 bases and the J segment 5 bases; nucleotides outside the gene matches: 6. Germline V gene sequence: CDR1 MNHNS, CDR2 SASEGT. The CDR3 sequence is CASSEARTGRHQPQHF. Written as DNA, the CDR3 is TGTGCCAGCAGTGAAGCAAGGACAGGGAGGCATCAGCCCCAGCATTTT.

This clone has just a few counts. The CDR3 DNA reads as TGTGCCAGCAGTTATTCGACAGACGCGGTCGGGACCCAGTACTTC. It is translated as CASSYSTDAVGTQYF. The V gene is TRBV6-5, the J gene TRBJ2-5; D might be TRBD1 (5 bases). There are 15 residues in the CDR3. V gave up 3 bases and J gave up 7 bases, with 18 bases separating them. Looked up from germline, CDR1 is MNHEY and CDR2 is SVGAGI.

The chain links TRBV18 to TRBJ1-1; D gene unclear. V lost 2 bases to trimming and J lost 1 base, with 11 bases between them. This CDR3 spans 15 amino acids. In germline, CDR1 is KGHSH, CDR2 LQKENI. The CDR3 DNA sequence: TGTGCCAGCTCACCATGGAGAGGAGGGAACACTGAAGCTTTCTTT. Protein product: CASSPWRGGNTEAFF.

CDR3: CASRQGALDTQYF. The DNA of the CDR3 is TGCGCCAGCAGGCAGGGGGCCTTAGATACGCAGTATTTT. The chain combines TRBV5-1 with TRBJ2-3; 8 bases agree with TRBD1. This CDR3 has 13 amino acids. Germline CDR1 and CDR2: SGHRS and YFSETQ. Losses at the gene ends were 5 bases for V and 5 bases for J; bases not matched to a gene: 4.

The chain has TRBV5-1 and TRBJ2-3, with D maybe TRBD1 (5 bases). Germline V lookup: CDR1 SGHRS, CDR2 YFSETQ. The CDR3 is 15 amino acids. V was trimmed by 0 bases and J by 0 bases, leaving 8 bases between them. The CDR3 nucleotides read TGCGCCAGCAGCTTGGTAGGGGCTAGCACAGATACGCAGTATTTT. The encoded protein is CASSLVGASTDTQYF. Supplemented by reference TRBV5-1 and TRBJ2-3, the full variable domain reads KAGVTQTPRYLIKTRGQQVTLSCSPISGHRSVSWYQQTPGQGLQFLFEYFSETQRNKGNFPGRFSGRQFSNSRSEMNVSTLELGDSALYLCASSLVGASTDTQYFGPGTRLTVL.

The sample holds one count of this clone. The chain joins TRBV7-9 to TRBJ1-5; no clear D gene. CDR1 is SEHNR, CDR2 FQNEAQ, per germline (reference sequence). The CDR3 loop spans 13 amino acids. Trimming removed 5 bases from V and 0 bases from J, with 5 bases in between. In DNA, the CDR3 is TGTGCCAGCAGCGTCAATAGCAATCAGCCCCAGCATTTT. Protein product: CASSVNSNQPQHF.

The gene calls are TRBV5-4 and TRBJ2-7; D is unclear. V lost 3 bases and J lost 6, with 10 bases in between. There are 12 residues in the CDR3. The germline CDR1 and CDR2 sequences are SGHNT and YYREEE (reference sequence). This CDR3 is CASSSDTREQYF. The CDR3 DNA sequence: TGTGCCAGCAGCTCTGACACACGCGAGCAGTACTTC.

This rearrangement joins TRBV7-8 to TRBJ2-2; D is perhaps TRBD1 (6 bases). Trimming left V 5 bases short and J 0 bases short, with 10 bases between. The CDR3 runs to 15 residues. The germline V gene has CDR1 SGHVS and CDR2 FQNEAQ. Here the CDR3 DNA reads TGTGCCAGCAGCCGACAGGTCGCGAACACCGGGGAGCTGTTTTTT. Translation: CASSRQVANTGELFF. Drawing the rest from reference TRBV7-8 and TRBJ2-2, the complete variable domain is GAGVSQSPRYKVAKRGQDVALRCDPISGHVSLFWYQQALGQGPEFLTYFQNEAQLDKSGLPSDRFFAERPEGSVSTLKIQRTQQEDSAVYLCASSRQVANTGELFFGEGSRLTVL.

The chain recombines TRBV7-2 with TRBJ2-5, with 8 nucleotides matching TRBD1. In germline, CDR1 is SGHTA, CDR2 FQGNSA. V trimming: 5 bases; J trimming: 5 bases; junction bases outside the gene matches: 7. The CDR3 extends over 14 amino acids. Here the CDR3 reads CASSQDRAVETQYF. The CDR3 DNA follows: TGTGCCAGCAGCCAGGACAGGGCAGTGGAGACCCAGTACTTC.

This clone was seen more than once but under ten times. The chain joins TRBV5-1 to TRBJ2-4, with 10 bases fitting TRBD1. Germline CDR1 SGHRS, CDR2 YFSETQ. The CDR3 consists of 14 residues. The ends lost 2 bases at V and 6 bases at J; junction bases unmatched: 2. The CDR3: CASSLGQGGNIQYF. CDR3 in DNA: TGCGCCAGCAGCTTAGGACAGGGGGGAAACATTCAGTACTTC. Drawing the rest from reference TRBV5-1 and TRBJ2-4, the complete variable domain is KAGVTQTPRYLIKTRGQQVTLSCSPISGHRSVSWYQQTPGQGLQFLFEYFSETQRNKGNFPGRFSGRQFSNSRSEMNVSTLELGDSALYLCASSLGQGGNIQYFGAGTRLSVL.

The count of this clone is one. CDR3 in DNA: TGTGCCAGTAGTATCTCTAGCGGGGGCCCCTACAATGAGCAGTTCTTC. This translates into CASSISSGGPYNEQFF. The chain recombines TRBV19 with TRBJ2-1; 10 positions agree with TRBD2. The V and J ends lost 3 bases and 2 bases, in that order; junction bases with no gene match: 4. Germline V gives CDR1 LNHDA, CDR2 SQIVND (reference sequence). This CDR3 is built from 16 residues. The full variable domain, its missing parts supplied by reference TRBV19 and TRBJ2-1, is DGGITQSPKYLFRKEGQNVTLSCEQNLNHDAMYWYRQDPGQGLRLIYYSQIVNDFQKGDIAEGYSVSREKKESFPLTVTSAQKNPTAFYLCASSISSGGPYNEQFFGPGTRLTVL.

This CDR3 is CASSFFQYNEQFF. The CDR3 DNA sequence: TGTGCCAGCAGCTTTTTTCAGTACAATGAGCAGTTCTTC. The V and J genes are TRBV7-2 and TRBJ2-1; D not certain. CDR1 SGHTA and CDR2 FQGNSA come from the germline V gene. CDR3 length: 13 residues. V dropped 3 bases and J dropped 4 bases, with 7 bases sitting between them.

The chain carries TRBV11-2 and TRBJ1-4; D remains ambiguous. The CDR3 totals 13 residues. Germline-derived CDR1 and CDR2 are SGHAT and FQNNGV. V lost 2 bases and J lost 8, with 9 bases in between. The chain's CDR3 is CASSLQTREKLFF. The CDR3 coding sequence is TGTGCCAGCAGCTTACAAACGAGGGAAAAACTGTTTTTT.

The chain has TRBV5-1 and TRBJ2-1; D is undetermined. The CDR3 loop spans 17 amino acids. Germline CDR1 is SGHRS and CDR2 is YFSETQ. V gave up 5 bases and J gave up 0 bases, with 18 bases separating them. The CDR3 nucleotides are TGCGCCAGCAGTCGCCGCGGTAGTCTGAGCTCCTACAATGAGCAGTTCTTC. Its protein is CASSRRGSLSSYNEQFF.

The rearrangement uses TRBV2 and TRBJ1-5, with TRBD1 matching 11 bases. Unmatched junction bases numbered 11, after V lost 3 bases and J lost 7 bases. CDR3 length: 17 residues. Germline V gene sequence: CDR1 SNHLY, CDR2 FYNNEI. The CDR3 region has the DNA TGTGCCAGCAGTGATAGGGACAGGGGGTTTCTAGGACAGCCCCAGCATTTT. It encodes CASSDRDRGFLGQPQHF.

The chain recombines TRBV11-2 with TRBJ2-1; 8 bases agree with TRBD1. This CDR3 has 18 amino acids. Germline assignment: CDR1 SGHAT and CDR2 FQNNGV. Trimming removed 7 bases from V and 8 bases from J; junction bases left unmatched: 22. CDR3 protein: CASTHLSTGTGFLDEQFF. The CDR3 DNA reads TGTGCCAGCACCCATCTTTCAACCGGGACAGGCTTCCTCGATGAGCAGTTCTTC. Full variable domain (outside the CDR3, taken from reference TRBV11-2 and TRBJ2-1): EAGVAQSPRYKIIEKRQSVAFWCNPISGHATLYWYQQILGQGPKLLIQFQNNGVVDDSQLPKDRFSAERLKGVDSTLKIQPAKLEDSAVYLCASTHLSTGTGFLDEQFFGPGTRLTVL.

This clone appeared once. This chain connects TRBV18 to TRBJ1-2; D might be TRBD1 (6 bases). With 2 bases removed from V and 5 bases from J, the gap between germline ends came to 15 bases. The germline CDR1 and CDR2 sequences are KGHSH and LQKENI. There are 15 residues in the CDR3. This chain's CDR3 is CASSPTGGQLYGYTF. The CDR3 nucleotides read TGTGCCAGCTCACCAACCGGAGGACAGCTATATGGCTACACCTTC.

The V call is TRBV6-5, the J call TRBJ2-7; TRBD2 agrees at 8 bases. Trimming removed 3 bases from V and 2 bases from J; junction bases left unmatched: 6. Germline CDR1 reads MNHEY; CDR2 reads SVGAGI. The CDR3 spans 15 residues. This CDR3 is CASSYGAGAPYEQYF. The CDR3 DNA sequence: TGTGCCAGCAGTTATGGAGCGGGGGCCCCCTACGAGCAGTACTTC.

Comment on this clone: Other DNA sequences in this sample translate to the same CDR3. The V and J genes are TRBV5-4 and TRBJ1-1, with a weak D call TRBD1 (6 bases). V was trimmed by 3 bases and J by 4 bases, leaving 10 bases between them. Germline-derived CDR1 and CDR2 are SGHNT and YYREEE (reference sequence). CDR3 length: 13 residues. CDR3 bases: TGTGCCAGCAGCTCGCAAGGGGGCACTGAAGCTTTCTTT. Translation: CASSSQGGTEAFF. Using reference TRBV5-4 and TRBJ1-1 for the parts outside the CDR3, the full variable domain is ETGVTQSPTHLIKTRGQQVTLRCSSQSGHNTVSWYQQALGQGPQFIFQYYREEENGRGNFPPRFSGLQFPNYSSELNVNALELDDSALYLCASSSQGGTEAFFGQGTRLTVV.